This T cell receptor (beta chain) comes out of a study of T-cell memory formation after mild COVID-19. The length of the CDR3 is 15 residues. V dropped 8 bases and J dropped 6; count of bases not matched to a gene: 9. The 5'RACE method, run with constant-segment primers, produced TCR alpha and TCR beta cDNA libraries (carrying sample barcodes and UMIs). TCRdb redid the calling of the 5' RACE reads with MiXCR, one entry per CDR3 protein. The data show about 250,000 distinct CDR3 sequences, 15% seen once. General study points: The study detected some responding clones in pre-infection memory, suggesting cross-reactive memory joined. A second wave expanding day 15 to 37 was CD4+-biased; contracting clones were balanced. CD4+ contracting clones were mainly CM and EM; CD8+ ones, EMRA.

As to this clonotype: Antigen: not known.

The chain is built from TRBV12-3 or TRBV12-4 and TRBJ1-6, with 8 bases that match TRBD1. Sequencing input: PBMCs or a T cell subset sorted from them (not recorded which). This clonotype was obtained from an adult woman who had mild COVID-19 (a few samples of this study predate the infection). Cell type and time point are not known. CDR3: CASRRGHGGNSPLHF. In DNA form, the CDR3 reads TGTGCCAGCCGCAGGGGGCATGGGGGTAATTCACCCCTCCACTTT.